The 21 T cell receptor beta chains below all came from one sample that was sequenced in a study of T-cell reconstitution after alpha-beta-depleted transplantation in children. The authors prepared the TCRbeta library with unique molecular identifiers. TCRdb re-derived calls from the PCR reads in MiXCR, one entry per CDR3 protein. The sample includes about 290,000 distinct CDR3 sequences, approximately 7.3% of them seen just once. Study findings and constraints: Most T-cell counts and diversity one year after the transplant came from T cells that were newly produced.

No antigen has been identified for these receptors. Material: peripheral blood, obtained 360 days after TCRalphabeta/CD19-depleted stem cell transplant. The receptors originated from a female patient aged 2 to 10 who had a stem cell transplant for Fanconi anemia, so the T cells may come from the graft donor.

This clonotype was seen many times. The genes are TRBV10-3 and TRBJ2-3, with 7 bases matching TRBD1. Germline V gives CDR1 ENHRY, CDR2 SYGVKD. CDR3 length: 16 amino acids. J was trimmed by 2 bases and V by 0 bases; bases with no gene match: 5. The CDR3 nucleotides are TGTGCCATCAGTGAGTCGACAGGGCCACACACAGATACGCAGTATTTT. Its translation: CAISESTGPHTDTQYF.

This chain uses TRBV7-6 with TRBJ1-1; D remains ambiguous. The CDR3 loop spans 14 amino acids. Germline values: CDR1 SGHVS, CDR2 FNYEAQ. The V end lost 5 bases, the J end lost 6 bases, and 16 bases lay between the germline ends. This chain's CDR3 is CASSLYLGESEAFF. CDR3 nucleotide sequence: TGTGCCAGCAGCCTGTACCTCGGGGAATCTGAAGCTTTCTTT.

On this clonotype itself: Just one base apart from a much larger clone, this may be a read error. The final CDR3 position lacks the conserved phenylalanine or tryptophan, pointing to a likely read error. This chain joins TRBV4-1 and TRBJ2-3; D perhaps matches TRBD2 (6 bases). V lost 3 bases and J 0 bases, leaving 19 bases between the germline ends. CDR3 length: 18 amino acids. The germline CDR1 and CDR2 sequences are MGHRA and YSYEKL. The CDR3: CASSQDNTGLASTDTQYI. The CDR3 bases are TGCGCCAGCAGCCAGGACAATACGGGGCTAGCGAGCACAGATACGCAGTATATT.

This clonotype has at least ten counts. The CDR3 bases are TGCAGTGCTAGATCCGGGGGCAATCAGCCCCAGCATTTT. Translated: CSARSGGNQPQHF. This sequence joins TRBV20-1 and TRBJ1-5; no clear D gene. Germline CDR1 is DFQATT and CDR2 is SNEGSKA (reference sequence). The CDR3 is made up of 13 amino acids. With 2 bases removed from V and 2 bases from J, the gap between germline ends came to 7 bases.

This clonotype was found many times. The V and J genes are TRBV5-1 and TRBJ2-5; D call uncertain. Per germline, CDR1 SGHRS and CDR2 YFSETQ. V dropped 4 bases and J dropped 0 bases, with 10 bases sitting between them. The CDR3 sequence is 14 residues long. The CDR3 DNA follows: TGCGCCAGCAGCCTACGGATGTACCAAGAGACCCAGTACTTC. Its translation is CASSLRMYQETQYF.

This clonotype occurred a few times. The chain is built from TRBV25-1 and TRBJ2-1; the D gene is possibly TRBD2 (6 bases). V was cut by 3 bases and J by 6 bases, with 9 bases left in between. Germline CDR1 reads MGHDK; CDR2 reads SYGVNS. The CDR3 extends over 13 amino acids. CDR3 in DNA: TGTGCCAGCAGTGAGAGCGGGCGCAATGAGCAGTTCTTC. This codes for CASSESGRNEQFF. Full variable domain (missing parts from reference TRBV25-1 and TRBJ2-1): EADIYQTPRYLVIGTGKKITLECSQTMGHDKMYWYQQDPGMELHLIHYSYGVNSTEKGDLSSESTVSRIRTEHFPLTLESARPSHTSQYLCASSESGRNEQFFGPGTRLTVL.

This clonotype was observed many times. The V call is TRBV18, the J call TRBJ2-1, with no clear D. Trimming cost V 8 bases and J 6 bases, with 11 bases left between them. Looked up from germline, CDR1 is KGHSH and CDR2 is LQKENI. This CDR3 has 12 residues. DNA for the CDR3: TGTGCCAGCAGCCCCGGACGCAATGAGCAGTTCTTC. Translating it yields CASSPGRNEQFF.

The sample holds a few counts of this clonotype. The gene calls are TRBV6-5 and TRBJ2-7; 8 bases match TRBD1. The CDR3 consists of 12 residues. V shed 6 bases, J shed 6 bases, and the junction held 4 bases outside the gene matches. Germline CDR1 MNHEY, CDR2 SVGAGI. CDR3 protein: CASRETGGEQYF. As DNA, the CDR3 is TGTGCCAGCAGGGAAACAGGGGGCGAGCAGTACTTC.

Many counts were recorded for this clonotype. The genes are TRBV18 and TRBJ2-5; D not certain. The germline V and J ends were trimmed by 1 base and 2 bases, with 11 bases remaining between them. This CDR3 comprises 15 residues. CDR1 and CDR2 (germline): KGHSH, LQKENI. CDR3 loop: CASSPQAGTQETQYF. CDR3 sequence (DNA): TGTGCCAGCTCACCACAAGCCGGAACACAAGAGACCCAGTACTTC.

This clonotype was found a few times. The V and J genes are TRBV2 and TRBJ1-2, with no clear D. Germline lookup yields CDR1 SNHLY and CDR2 FYNNEI. V shed 0 bases and J shed 5 bases, with 13 bases lying between them. The CDR3 sequence is 15 residues long. The CDR3 loop reads CASSEAAELSYGYTF. The CDR3 DNA reads TGTGCCAGCAGTGAAGCGGCGGAGCTAAGTTATGGCTACACCTTC.

At least ten counts were recorded for this clonotype. The chain carries TRBV3-1 and TRBJ2-1; possible D gene TRBD1, 5 bases. The CDR3 has 16 amino acids. Germline values: CDR1 LGHDT, CDR2 YNNKEL (reference sequence). V lost 5 bases and J 9 bases, leaving 23 bases between the germline ends. Here the CDR3 DNA reads TGTGCCAGCAGCGGAAGCAGGGTTTCTTTCCCGGGTGAGCAGTTCTTC. It codes for CASSGSRVSFPGEQFF.

At least ten counts were recorded for this clonotype. The chain couples TRBV27 to TRBJ2-5; 7 bases fit TRBD2. The trim removed 0 bases at V and 3 bases at J, leaving 4 bases unmatched. This CDR3 contains 15 residues. The germline CDR1 and CDR2 sequences are MNHEY and SMNVEV (reference sequence). The CDR3 coding sequence is TGTGCCAGCAGTTTATCTCTAGCGGTGGAAGAGACCCAGTACTTC. Encoded protein: CASSLSLAVEETQYF.

This clonotype was recorded at least ten times. The chain couples TRBV20-1 to TRBJ2-3; weak D call: TRBD2 (6 bases). Trimming left V 3 bases short and J 7 bases short, with 20 bases between. The CDR3 consists of 15 residues. From germline, CDR1 is DFQATT and CDR2 SNEGSKA (reference sequence). This CDR3 is CSASGRLGGLNTQYF. The DNA for the CDR3 is TGCAGTGCTAGCGGGAGACTAGGAGGGTTAAATACGCAGTATTTT.

This clonotype was seen only a few times. The chain uses TRBV20-1 and TRBJ1-5; D perhaps matches TRBD1 (6 bases). The CDR3 runs to 15 residues. Germline V CDR1 and CDR2: DFQATT, SNEGSKA (reference sequence). The V end was cut by 0 bases, the J end by 4 bases, with 13 bases between. Here the CDR3 reads CSARDLGDTNQPQHF. As DNA, the CDR3 is TGCAGTGCTAGAGATCTAGGGGACACAAATCAGCCCCAGCATTTT.

This clonotype was counted a few times. The V and J genes are TRBV4-1 and TRBJ2-3, with D hard to call. The length of the CDR3 is 16 residues. The germline CDR1 and CDR2 sequences are MGHRA and YSYEKL. V was cut by 0 bases and J by 5 bases, with 15 bases left in between. The CDR3 sequence: CASSQERALYRDTQYF. CDR3 bases: TGCGCCAGCAGCCAAGAAAGGGCACTTTATAGAGATACGCAGTATTTT.

This clonotype was seen many times. The chain recombines TRBV7-9 with TRBJ2-7; weak D call: TRBD2 (5 bases). The V gene lost 5 bases and the J gene lost 1 base, with 12 bases spanning the gap. The germline gives CDR1 SEHNR, CDR2 FQNEAQ (reference sequence). The CDR3 length is 14 residues. CDR3 DNA: TGTGCCAGCAGCACTGGACTCGGGTCCTACGAGCAGTACTTC. This translates into CASSTGLGSYEQYF.

This clonotype was observed a handful of times. The gene calls are TRBV11-2 and TRBJ1-6; D unresolved. The germline gives CDR1 SGHAT, CDR2 FQNNGV. V lost 4 bases and J 7 bases, leaving 17 bases between the germline ends. The length of the CDR3 is 16 residues. The CDR3 DNA reads as TGTGCCAGCAGCTCGGACCGCCGGGTAGGGAATTCACCCCTCCACTTT. Translated: CASSSDRRVGNSPLHF.

In its sample, this clonotype was seen a few times. For the CDR3, the DNA is TGTGCCAGCAGTTTATCTCCGGACGGCGGGCAGCCCCAGCATTTT. Translation: CASSLSPDGGQPQHF. The V and J genes are TRBV27 and TRBJ1-5; D gene ambiguous. Germline lookup yields CDR1 MNHEY and CDR2 SMNVEV (reference sequence). This CDR3 comprises 15 residues. Deletions cut 0 bases from V and 7 bases from J, with 13 bases between.

This clonotype came up a few times. V and J are TRBV7-6 and TRBJ1-1, with unresolved D. V lost 4 bases to trimming and J lost 7 bases, with 10 bases between them. Germline V gene data show CDR1 as SGHVS and CDR2 as FNYEAQ. CDR3 length: 12 residues. The CDR3 reads CASSSYKGEAFF. CDR3 nucleotide sequence: TGTGCCAGCAGCTCGTACAAGGGTGAAGCTTTCTTT.

A few counts support this clonotype. CDR3 protein: CASSFRTGTYSGNTIYF. For the CDR3, the DNA is TGTGCCAGCAGTTTTAGGACAGGGACTTACTCTGGAAACACCATATATTTT. J is TRBJ1-3 and V is TRBV28; TRBD1 matches at 8 bases. The length of the CDR3 is 17 residues. CDR1 MDHEN and CDR2 SYDVKM come from the germline V gene. The trim removed 3 bases at V and 0 bases at J, leaving 7 bases unmatched.

This clonotype was recorded many times. Being one base from a much bigger clone, this may be a read error. The chain employs TRBV20-1 and TRBJ2-7; TRBD2 aligns across 10 bases. V was pared by 3 bases and J by 6 bases, with 11 bases of the junction left unmatched. The CDR3 extends over 15 amino acids. Germline V gene data show CDR1 as DFQATT and CDR2 as SNEGSKA (reference sequence). The CDR3 region has the DNA TGCAGTGCTAGGAATAGCGGGAGGTCTCCCTTCGAGCAGTACTTC. As protein: CSARNSGRSPFEQYF.